This T cell receptor (beta chain) originates from a study of T cell responses to AZD1222 COVID-19 vaccine. Broader study findings: In all cases, repertoires were sampled only after the peak T cell response. After two AZD1222 doses, spike-specific TCR breadth and depth rose versus day 0. With dominance at 160-218 and 743-854, vaccine-associated CD4 TCRs spanned spike.

Second doses that came at about 4 or about 12 weeks were put together. V was clipped by 5 bases and J by 4 bases, with 14 bases between them. CDR3 length equals 15 residues. Per germline, CDR1 LNHDA and CDR2 SQIVND (reference sequence). On this clone: What it recognizes is unknown.

The table came from immunoSEQ multiplex PCR; TCRdb's copy has only in-frame clones and leaves some out. The repertoire holds some 130,000 clones, with just over 90% as singletons. The material sequenced was peripheral blood, taken 28 days after the second AZD1222 dose. This sequence was found in an adult who received the AZD1222 COVID-19 vaccine. V usage is TRBV19 and J usage is TRBJ2-2; no definite D call. In DNA form, the CDR3 reads TGTGCCAGTAGTCTAATAAGTCGGGTCACCGGGGAGCTGTTTTTT. The encoded protein is CASSLISRVTGELFF.